A single sample is the source of the 4 T cell receptor beta chains below, sequenced in a study of brain T cells in children with intractable seizures. Time point reported: blood from clinic visit 5 months post-surgery; TSC patient then seizure free. Method: immunoSEQ multiplex PCR; TCRdb's copy keeps in-frame clones and lacks some. The table includes 340,000 or so clones, about 93% detected once. Sequencing used peripheral blood, obtained approximately 5 months after surgery. Every receptor here comes from a boy less than two years old with tuberous sclerosis and intractable seizures.

The chain joins TRBV6-5 to TRBJ1-1, with D tentatively TRBD1 (5 bases). Per the germline V gene, CDR1 is MNHEY and CDR2 is SVGAGI. CDR3 length: 14 residues. The V and J ends lost 2 bases and 4 bases respectively, with 11 bases between them. The CDR3 loop is CASSYTPGVTEAFF. The CDR3 nucleotides read TGTGCCAGCAGTTACACTCCGGGGGTCACTGAAGCTTTCTTT.

This chain joins TRBV18 and TRBJ1-2; TRBD1 is a possible D gene (6 bases). Trimming took 3 bases from V and 7 from J, leaving 18 bases between them. There are 15 residues in the CDR3. The germline CDR1 and CDR2 sequences are KGHSH and LQKENI. CDR3 region: CASSPRQDLRLGYTF. CDR3 in DNA: TGTGCCAGCTCACCCCGACAGGACTTACGCCTTGGCTACACCTTC.

V and J are TRBV4-1 and TRBJ2-1; 7 nucleotides match TRBD2. Germline CDR1 MGHRA, CDR2 YSYEKL. The CDR3 has 15 amino acids. J was trimmed by 7 bases and V by 2 bases; bases with no gene match: 8. CDR3 region: CASSQRASGLNEQFF. The CDR3 nucleotides are TGCGCCAGCAGCCAACGGGCTAGCGGTTTGAATGAGCAGTTCTTC.

CDR3 region: CATSRVRGGSYEQYF. For the CDR3, the DNA is TGTGCCACCAGCAGAGTCAGGGGAGGTTCCTACGAGCAGTACTTC. The chain is built from TRBV15 and TRBJ2-7; D possibly matches TRBD1 or TRBD2 (6 bases each). In germline, CDR1 is LNHNV, CDR2 YYDKDF (reference sequence). Trimming left V 1 base short and J 1 base short, with 11 bases between. CDR3 length equals 15 residues.